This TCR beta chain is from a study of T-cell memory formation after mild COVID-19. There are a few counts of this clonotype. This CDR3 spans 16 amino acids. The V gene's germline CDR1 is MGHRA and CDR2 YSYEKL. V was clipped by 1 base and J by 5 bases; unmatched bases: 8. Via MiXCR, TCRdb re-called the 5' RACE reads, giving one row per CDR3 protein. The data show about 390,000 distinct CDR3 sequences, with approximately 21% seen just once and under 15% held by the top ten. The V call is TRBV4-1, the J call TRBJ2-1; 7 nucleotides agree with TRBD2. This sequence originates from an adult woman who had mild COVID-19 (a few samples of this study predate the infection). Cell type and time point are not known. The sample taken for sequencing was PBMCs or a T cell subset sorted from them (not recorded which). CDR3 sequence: CASSQAGLAENNEQFF. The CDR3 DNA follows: TGCGCCAGCAGCCAAGCAGGGCTAGCGGAAAACAATGAGCAGTTCTTC.